Below, 8 T cell receptor beta chains from the same sample are listed, as sequenced in a study of glioma-infiltrating T cells. TCR alpha and beta CDR3 regions were amplified from RNA using iRepertoire nested multiplex PCR. Via MiXCR, TCRdb re-called the multiplex PCR reads, giving one row per CDR3 protein. The sample carries more than 100,000 distinct CDR3 sequences, around 29% recorded once. The sample taken for sequencing was glioma tissue, nonneoplastic brain tissue, or PBMCs (not recorded which). The receptors come from a human donor with low-grade glioma or glioblastoma, undergoing nonglioma brain surgery, or in good health (not recorded which).

This clonotype was seen a handful of times. The chain links TRBV2 to TRBJ1-2; D not certain. Trimming stripped 4 bases from V and 7 bases from J, with 7 bases between. From germline, CDR1 is SNHLY and CDR2 FYNNEI. The CDR3 sequence is 11 residues long. The DNA of the CDR3 is TGTGCCAGCAGTGTCCGGGCTGGCTACACCTTC. It codes for CASSVRAGYTF.

This clonotype showed up just a few times. The chain recombines TRBV3-1 with TRBJ2-3, with D uncertain. The CDR3 sequence is 15 residues long. Germline V gives CDR1 LGHDT, CDR2 YNNKEL (reference sequence). The V gene lost 2 bases and the J gene lost 6 bases, with 15 bases spanning the gap. The chain's CDR3 is CASSQNLGPTDTQYF. Here the CDR3 DNA reads TGTGCCAGCAGCCAAAATTTAGGACCAACGGATACGCAGTATTTT.

This clonotype was seen many times. This chain links TRBV18 with TRBJ1-2, with D unresolved. Per germline, CDR1 KGHSH and CDR2 LQKENI. This CDR3 contains 13 residues. V was clipped by 2 bases and J by 4 bases, with 8 bases between them. In DNA, the CDR3 is TGTGCCAGCTCACCAACTTTGAGCTATGGCTACACCTTC. Translated: CASSPTLSYGYTF.

The J gene is TRBJ1-3, the V gene TRBV2; no clear D gene. Trimming shortened V by 11 bases and J by 1 base, and 15 bases separated the two germline ends. The germline gives CDR1 SNHLY, CDR2 FYNNEI. The CDR3 is 14 residues long. The CDR3 DNA sequence: TGTGCCTCCTTTGAATTGAGATCTGGAAACACCATATATTTT. It encodes CASFELRSGNTIYF.

The sample holds many counts of this clonotype. The rearrangement links TRBV19 to TRBJ1-6, with a possible D match to TRBD1 (6 bases). V was shortened by 2 bases and J by 7 bases, with 15 bases between the two germline ends. CDR1 is LNHDA, CDR2 SQIVND, per germline (reference sequence). The CDR3 length is 16 residues. CDR3 residues: CASSITRGRENSPLHF. In nucleotides, the CDR3 is TGTGCCAGTAGTATAACCCGGGGGCGAGAGAATTCACCCCTCCACTTT.

Notes on this clonotype: A much bigger clone sits one base away, suggesting this may be a read error. This CDR3 is CASSRGPATLYSPLHF. In DNA, the CDR3 is TGTGCCAGCAGCCGGGGGCCGGCGACACTCTATTCACCCCTCCACTTT. The chain uses TRBV4-2 and TRBJ1-6; tentative D call: TRBD1 (6 bases). The CDR3 spans 16 residues. The germline V gene has CDR1 LGHNA and CDR2 YNFKEQ. Trimming shortened V by 4 bases and J by 8 bases, and 18 bases separated the two germline ends.

This chain joins TRBV9 and TRBJ2-4; the match to TRBD2 covers 10 bases. Germline-derived CDR1 and CDR2 are SGDLS and YYNGEE. There are 16 residues in the CDR3. The V segment lost 3 bases and the J segment 5 bases; nucleotides outside the gene matches: 8. The CDR3 DNA follows: TGTGCCAGCAGCGCCAGGACTAGCGGTTATGAAAACATTCAGTACTTC. This encodes CASSARTSGYENIQYF.

The chain couples TRBV7-2 to TRBJ2-5, with 12 nucleotides matching TRBD1. From germline, CDR1 is SGHTA and CDR2 FQGNSA. The CDR3 has 14 residues. The junction had 3 bases not matched to a gene; V was cut back by 5 bases and J by 5 bases. CDR3 sequence (DNA): TGTGCCAGCAGCCGGGACAGGGGGCACGAGACCCAGTACTTC. Its protein product is CASSRDRGHETQYF. Full variable domain (rest looked up from reference TRBV7-2 and TRBJ2-5): GAGVSQSPSNKVTEKGKDVELRCDPISGHTALYWYRQSLGQGLEFLIYFQGNSAPDKSGLPSDRFSAERTGGSVSTLTIQRTQQEDSAVYLCASSRDRGHETQYFGPGTRLLVL.